This passage covers 20 T cell receptor beta chains from one sample sequenced in a study of beta chain features in type 1 diabetes. Study observations and caveats: Across all four CD4+ subsets, people with type 1 diabetes showed modestly shorter TCRB CDR3s.

For these TCRs, the target antigens are not known. The study reverse transcribed the entire isolated RNA, so it sequenced expressed TCRB transcripts. The protocol was immunoSEQ multiplex PCR, while the TCRdb copy is restricted to in-frame clones and leaves out a portion. The sample consists of 250,000 or so clones, about 15% of them appearing once. Sequenced: naive CD4+ T cells from blood. These receptors all stem from a young man with type 1 diabetes.

This clone was detected a few times. The gene calls are TRBV6-5 and TRBJ2-7; 10 bases align to TRBD1. The germline V gene has CDR1 MNHEY and CDR2 SVGAGI. The ends lost 5 bases at V and 7 bases at J; junction bases unmatched: 5. This CDR3 is 13 amino acids long. The CDR3 spells CASSVGTGEEQYF. CDR3 sequence (DNA): TGTGCCAGCAGTGTCGGGACAGGGGAGGAGCAGTACTTC.

This clone was picked up one time. This chain uses TRBV18 with TRBJ2-2; D is perhaps TRBD1 (6 bases). Germline V lookup: CDR1 KGHSH, CDR2 LQKENI. The CDR3 loop spans 13 amino acids. V lost 4 bases and J 6 bases, leaving 9 bases between the germline ends. The CDR3 nucleotides read TGTGCCAGCTCACAGAAGGGGGCCGGGGAGCTGTTTTTT. Translated, it gives CASSQKGAGELFF.

This clone turned up a few times. The chain uses TRBV20-1 and TRBJ2-7; TRBD2 might be the D (5 bases). This CDR3 spans 11 amino acids. Germline CDR1 reads DFQATT; CDR2 reads SNEGSKA (reference sequence). V lost 6 bases and J 7 bases, leaving 13 bases between the germline ends. The CDR3 loop is CSAPSREEQYF. The CDR3 nucleotides are TGCAGTGCACCCTCAAGGGAGGAGCAGTACTTC.

Only a few counts were recorded for this clone. This chain links TRBV12-5 with TRBJ2-3; 8 nucleotides match TRBD2. This CDR3 spans 14 amino acids. Germline lookup yields CDR1 LGHNT and CDR2 FRNRAP. The V segment lost 6 bases and the J segment 1 base; nucleotides outside the gene matches: 3. In DNA, the CDR3 is TGTGCTAGTGGGCCTAGCGGGCGCACAGATACGCAGTATTTT. This translates into CASGPSGRTDTQYF. The whole variable domain, remainder taken from reference TRBV12-5 and TRBJ2-3, is DARVTQTPRHKVTEMGQEVTMRCQPILGHNTVFWYRQTMMQGLELLAYFRNRAPLDDSGMPKDRFSAEMPDATLATLKIQPSEPRDSAVYFCASGPSGRTDTQYFGPGTRLTVL.

In its sample, this clone was seen a few times. This sequence joins TRBV19 and TRBJ2-5; 12 positions agree with TRBD2. Germline loops: CDR1 LNHDA, CDR2 SQIVND (reference sequence). The CDR3 contains 16 residues. V lost 4 bases, J lost 2 bases, and 5 bases stayed unmatched. CDR3 loop: CASSTRTSGIQETQYF. The CDR3 DNA sequence: TGTGCCAGTAGTACCCGGACTAGCGGGATTCAAGAGACCCAGTACTTC.

This chain joins TRBV25-1 and TRBJ1-2, with D perhaps matching TRBD1 (5 bases). The CDR3 is made up of 14 amino acids. The germline V gene has CDR1 MGHDK and CDR2 SYGVNS. The ends were cut back, 1 base at V and 4 bases at J, with 10 bases in the middle. CDR3 sequence reads: CASSELGGIYGYTF. The CDR3 nucleotides read TGTGCCAGCAGTGAATTGGGGGGGATCTATGGCTACACCTTC.

V usage is TRBV7-2 and J usage is TRBJ2-2, with D maybe TRBD2 (6 bases). In germline, CDR1 is SGHTA, CDR2 FQGNSA. The CDR3 runs to 16 residues. V lost 5 bases to trimming and J lost 0 bases, with 13 bases between them. The CDR3 spells CASSPQGTSNTGELFF. CDR3 DNA sequence: TGTGCCAGCAGCCCGCAAGGGACTTCGAACACCGGGGAGCTGTTTTTT.

The V gene is TRBV5-1, the J gene TRBJ2-3; 8 bases are a match to TRBD2. J lost 3 bases, V lost 0 bases, and 6 bases had no gene match. The CDR3 extends over 16 amino acids. The germline V gene encodes CDR1 SGHRS and CDR2 YFSETQ. CDR3 coding DNA: TGCGCCAGCAGCTTGGAAGCGGGAGTGGTTACAGATACGCAGTATTTT. Translating it yields CASSLEAGVVTDTQYF.

This chain joins TRBV6-5 and TRBJ2-5; D perhaps matches TRBD1 (7 bases). CDR1 is MNHEY and CDR2 is SVGAGI in the germline V gene. This CDR3 region has 15 residues. V dropped 3 bases and J dropped 4 bases, with 15 bases sitting between them. The CDR3 DNA is TGTGCCAGCAGTTATAACCAGGGGGGCCGAGAGACCCAGTACTTC. It encodes CASSYNQGGRETQYF.

The table lists this clone with a few counts. V is TRBV19 and J is TRBJ1-1; D unclear. Per germline, CDR1 LNHDA and CDR2 SQIVND (reference sequence). V was trimmed by 1 base and J by 0 bases, leaving 9 bases between them. The length of the CDR3 is 15 residues. The CDR3 region has the DNA TGTGCCAGTAGTATAGGTAACACGATGAACACTGAAGCTTTCTTT. It codes for CASSIGNTMNTEAFF. The full variable domain, in which reference TRBV19 and TRBJ1-1 provide the parts outside the CDR3, is DGGITQSPKYLFRKEGQNVTLSCEQNLNHDAMYWYRQDPGQGLRLIYYSQIVNDFQKGDIAEGYSVSREKKESFPLTVTSAQKNPTAFYLCASSIGNTMNTEAFFGQGTRLTVV.

In its sample, this clone was seen a few times. The J gene is TRBJ1-5, the V gene TRBV30, with 11 bases lining up with TRBD1. The length of the CDR3 is 14 residues. Germline CDR1 GTSNPN, CDR2 SVGIG (reference sequence). After removal of 1 base from V and 6 bases from J, the junction contained 2 bases not matched to a gene. The CDR3 reads CAWSGTGGSQPQHF. CDR3 DNA: TGTGCCTGGAGTGGGACAGGGGGCTCTCAGCCCCAGCATTTT.

A few counts support this clone. The J gene is TRBJ2-7, the V gene TRBV30; a weak D match, TRBD2 (5 bases). Germline loops: CDR1 GTSNPN, CDR2 SVGIG (reference sequence). V dropped 4 bases and J dropped 3 bases, with 13 bases sitting between them. The CDR3 contains 13 residues. The CDR3 is CAWTVGSYYEQYF. CDR3 DNA sequence: TGTGCCTGGACCGTGGGGAGTTACTACGAGCAGTACTTC.

V gene TRBV9 combines with J gene TRBJ2-3, with D uncertain. The V end was cut by 0 bases, the J end by 2 bases, with 7 bases between. Germline V gives CDR1 SGDLS, CDR2 YYNGEE. The CDR3 spans 14 residues. The CDR3 region is CASSVGVPTDTQYF. CDR3 sequence (DNA): TGTGCCAGCAGCGTAGGAGTCCCCACAGATACGCAGTATTTT.

This clone was found a few times. This chain joins TRBV6-1 and TRBJ1-6; maybe TRBD1 (6 bases). This CDR3 has 15 residues. Germline V gene sequence: CDR1 MNHNS, CDR2 SASEGT. V dropped 6 bases and J dropped 8 bases, with 17 bases sitting between them. The CDR3 DNA reads as TGTGCCAGCAGGGAGTCCCCGACAGGTCATTCACCCCTCCACTTT. Amino acid sequence: CASRESPTGHSPLHF.

This sequence joins TRBV7-6 and TRBJ2-5; TRBD2 matches at 16 bases. Unmatched junction bases numbered 8, after V lost 2 bases and J lost 5 bases. Germline V gives CDR1 SGHVS, CDR2 FNYEAQ. This CDR3 comprises 18 residues. The CDR3 DNA reads TGTGCCAGCAGCTTATGGGGACTAGCGGGAGGGCCACTGGAGACCCAGTACTTC. The encoded protein is CASSLWGLAGGPLETQYF.

The CDR3 here is CAISELEGSTEAFF. The CDR3, as DNA: TGTGCCATCAGTGAGCTTGAGGGATCCACTGAAGCTTTCTTT. The gene calls are TRBV10-3 and TRBJ1-1; the D is unclear. The germline V gene has CDR1 ENHRY and CDR2 SYGVKD. This CDR3 has 14 amino acids. The germline V and J ends were trimmed by 2 bases and 4 bases, with 11 bases remaining between them.

In this sample, this clone turned up a few times. This chain links TRBV11-2 with TRBJ2-1; D unresolved. CDR3 length: 15 residues. Trimming removed 0 bases from V and 10 bases from J, with 16 bases in between. The V gene's germline CDR1 is SGHAT and CDR2 FQNNGV. As DNA, the CDR3 is TGTGCCAGCAGCTTAGATCTTCTCGCCTCTAGAGAGCAGTTCTTC. As protein: CASSLDLLASREQFF.

This clone was detected a few times. The chain is built from TRBV6-1 and TRBJ2-1; 8 bases fit TRBD1. V shed 4 bases and J 4 bases; nucleotides not matched to a gene: 6. CDR1 and CDR2 (germline): MNHNS, SASEGT. The CDR3 is 15 amino acids. In DNA, the CDR3 is TGTGCCAGCAGTGGCCCAGGGGGCCGGTACAATGAGCAGTTCTTC. This sequence encodes CASSGPGGRYNEQFF.

This rearrangement joins TRBV30 to TRBJ2-7; TRBD1 matches at 9 bases. CDR1 is GTSNPN and CDR2 is SVGIG in the germline V gene (reference sequence). This CDR3 has 13 residues. Trimming removed 3 bases from V and 4 bases from J; junction bases left unmatched: 4. CDR3 sequence: CAWRGTGTYEQYF. Here the CDR3 DNA reads TGTGCCTGGAGGGGGACAGGGACGTACGAGCAGTACTTC.

This rearrangement joins TRBV6-5 to TRBJ2-3, with D perhaps TRBD2 (6 bases). The V and J ends lost 0 bases and 1 base respectively, with 8 bases between them. The CDR3 has 15 residues. Germline CDR1 is MNHEY and CDR2 is SVGAGI. CDR3 bases: TGTGCCAGCAGTTACTCTTGGGGGGGCACAGATACGCAGTATTTT. It translates to CASSYSWGGTDTQYF.